This T cell receptor (beta chain) is drawn from a study of cytomegalovirus exposure and HLA in healthy donors. PCR employed 60 Vbeta and 13 Jbeta primers. Sequenced by immunoSEQ multiplex PCR; TCRdb stores in-frame clones only, minus some. The sample lists fewer than 200,000 clones, 75% to 90% seen once, with about 2% in the top ten. CDR1 is MGHRA and CDR2 is YSYEKL in the germline V gene. CDR3 length equals 18 residues. Trimming took 2 bases from V and 1 from J; bases not matched to a gene: 7. There are a few counts of this clone. As yet, its antigen is unknown. Study-level points and caveats: Later analysis indicated greater clonal expansion among HLA-associated TCR beta chains than among equally common other chains. Some V segments, including TRBV6-2 and TRBV6-3, were excluded as indistinguishable. Reports indicate that TCR beta sequences accurately predicted the HLA-A and HLA-B alleles of most subjects.

Donors in the study were healthy people who gave bone marrow. This receptor was obtained from a male donor in good health and CMV-seronegative. Source material: PBMCs. The rearrangement joins TRBV4-1 to TRBJ2-2, with 10 bases lining up with TRBD2. In nucleotides, the CDR3 is TGCGCCAGCAGCCAAAGGGGGTTAGCGGGGGGGAACACCGGGGAGCTGTTTTTT. Encoded protein: CASSQRGLAGGNTGELFF.